This T cell receptor beta chain was found in a study of OX40 agonist ivuxolimab in advanced cancers. Study-level information: As their treatment, patients were administered ivuxolimab, an agonistic anti-OX40 (CD134) antibody. Three patients got partial responses; one had hepatocellular carcinoma and two had cutaneous melanoma. Study conclusions and caveats: CD8+ T cells showed, on average, more clonal expansion than CD4+ cells.

Repertoires were generated with immunoSEQ multiplex PCR, while TCRdb's copy carries only in-frame clones and drops some. The data show 20,000 to 30,000 clones, approximately 90% seen once. Turning to this clone: As yet, its antigen is unknown.

Germline V gene lookup returns CDR1 SQVTM and CDR2 ANQGSEA. This CDR3 region has 16 residues. Trimming at V came to 4 bases and at J to 2 bases, leaving 8 bases not matched to a gene. The origin of this receptor is an adult with an advanced solid tumor such as melanoma, head and neck, liver or kidney cancer. The rearrangement joins TRBV29-1 to TRBJ2-6; TRBD2 agrees at 7 bases. Here the sequenced sample was CD4+ or CD8+ T cells sorted from blood, taken in a trial of the OX40 agonist ivuxolimab. The DNA for the CDR3 is TGCAGCGTTGCTTCCCTGGCGGGGGCTGGGGCCAACGTCCTGACTTTC. Its translation: CSVASLAGAGANVLTF. Based on the CDR3 plus reference TRBV29-1 and TRBJ2-6, the full variable domain is SAVISQKPSRDICQRGTSLTIQCQVDSQVTMMFWYRQQPGQSLTLIATANQGSEATYESGFVIDKFPISRPNLTFSTLTVSNMSPEDSSIYLCSVASLAGAGANVLTFGAGSRLTVL.